The rows below give T cell receptor beta chains drawn from one sample of a study of cytomegalovirus exposure and HLA in healthy donors. Only in-frame clones appear in the TCRdb table, and some are missing; sequencing was by immunoSEQ multiplex PCR. The sample shows about 96,000 clones, approximately 75% of them seen only once. Sequencing was done on a sample of PBMCs. These receptors were obtained from a female donor in good health and CMV-seropositive. Both conserved end residues are part of each CDR3. Fields, in order: V gene, D gene, clone size, J gene, CDR3 DNA, CDR3 protein. A D gene is named only where the DNA matches it firmly. Some rows mark clone size as missing; the rest say once, few, many or name a class of expanded clone.

TRBV9	NA	few	TRBJ2-7	TGTGCCAGCAGCTCTGCCGCAGGGCCCCTCTACGAGCAGTACTTC	CASSSAAGPLYEQYF
TRBV2	TRBD2	few	TRBJ2-5	TGTGCCAGCAGTGAAGCGGCTAGCGGGGGGTCCCAAGAGACCCAGTACTTC	CASSEAASGGSQETQYF
TRBV10-3	NA	NA	TRBJ2-7	TGTGCCATCATGGGGGAGGCCTACGAGCAGTACTTC	CAIMGEAYEQYF
TRBV30	NA	NA	TRBJ1-4	TGTGCCCTAAGCAACGGGGTAATTAATGAAAAACTGTTTTTT	CALSNGVINEKLFF
TRBV6-5	TRBD2	NA	TRBJ2-1	TGTGCCTCGCGAAGGGCTAGCGGGTACAATGAGCAGTTCTTC	CASRRASGYNEQFF
TRBV5-1	TRBD1	NA	TRBJ2-1	TGCGCCAGCAGAATCCTCGGGACAGCTAACAATGAGCAGTTCTTC	CASRILGTANNEQFF
TRBV25-1	NA	NA	TRBJ1-2	TGTGCCAGCAGTGAGGGAGACAAGGACTATGGCTACACCTTC	CASSEGDKDYGYTF
TRBV14	TRBD2	few	TRBJ2-7	TGTGCCAGCAGCCCCTTCCCCGGACTAGCGGGAGATGACGAGCAGTACTTC	CASSPFPGLAGDDEQYF
TRBV4-3	NA	once	TRBJ1-5	TGCGCCAGCAGCCAAGATCTAGGGAGCCCCAATCAGCCCCAGCATTTT	CASSQDLGSPNQPQHF
TRBV12-2	NA	NA	TRBJ2-7	TGTGCAAGTCGCCCCCCGAGGGTAAGCTCCTACGAGCAGTACTTC	CASRPPRVSSYEQYF
TRBV2	TRBD1	NA	TRBJ2-7	TGTGCCAGCAGGGAACGACGAGCGACAGGGTTCAGCTCCTACGAGCAGTACTTC	CASRERRATGFSSYEQYF
TRBV19	NA	NA	TRBJ1-1	TGTGCCAGTCGATATACAGCGAACACTGAAGCTTTCTTT	CASRYTANTEAFF
TRBV4-2	NA	NA	TRBJ2-7	TGTGCCAGCAGGAGAAGGCAGGGTTTTTACGAGCAGTACTTC	CASRRRQGFYEQYF
TRBV13	NA	NA	TRBJ2-1	TGTGCCAGCAGCTGGCAGGTCTTCTACAATGAGCAGTTCTTC	CASSWQVFYNEQFF
TRBV7-2	TRBD1	NA	TRBJ1-1	TGTGCCAGCAGCTTAACCTACAGGGGCCGGAACACTGAAGCTTTCTTT	CASSLTYRGRNTEAFF
TRBV25-1	NA	few	TRBJ2-3	TGTGCCAGCAGTGCACCACGAGGTACAGATACGCAGTATTTT	CASSAPRGTDTQYF
TRBV5-1	NA	NA	TRBJ2-3	TGCGCCAGCAGCCATGCTTTTCAGGGGAAACTAGATACGCAGTATTTT	CASSHAFQGKLDTQYF
TRBV7-8	NA	NA	TRBJ2-7	TGTGCCAGCAGCCTGGACTCTGTCTACGAGCAGTACTTC	CASSLDSVYEQYF
TRBV5-1	TRBD1	NA	TRBJ1-2	TGCGCCAGCAGCCGGACAGGACAAGGGGACTATGGCTACACCTTC	CASSRTGQGDYGYTF
TRBV13	NA	NA	TRBJ1-1	TGTGCCAGCAGCTTAGGCAGGGCGGCCCGTGAAGCTTTCTTT	CASSLGRAAREAFF
TRBV7-9	NA	NA	TRBJ2-5	TGTGCCAGCAGCTCAGGGGCCCAAGAGACCCAGTACTTC	CASSSGAQETQYF
TRBV29-1	NA	NA	TRBJ1-3	TGCAGCGGGGCCTCTGGAAACACCATATATTTT	CSGASGNTIYF
TRBV6-6	TRBD2	NA	TRBJ2-2	TGTGCCAGCACTTACTCCCTCGGGGGGTCCGGGGAGCTGTTTTTT	CASTYSLGGSGELFF
TRBV21-1	NA	few	TRBJ1-2	TGTGCCAGCAGCGCCAAAGGGGGCCCGAACTATGGCTACACCTTC	CASSAKGGPNYGYTF
TRBV19	TRBD1	NA	TRBJ1-1	TGTGCCAGTAGAGGCGGGACAGCGAACACTGAAGCTTTCTTT	CASRGGTANTEAFF
TRBV30	TRBD2	NA	TRBJ2-3	TGTGCCTGGAGTGTACTGCGGGAGTGGAGGGTAACAGATACGCAGTATTTT	CAWSVLREWRVTDTQYF
TRBV6-1	NA	few	TRBJ1-5	TGTGCCAGCAGTGAAGCGGGGAGAGGACAGCCCCAGCATTTT	CASSEAGRGQPQHF
TRBV30	NA	NA	TRBJ1-2	TGTGCCTGGATCCTCGACAAGAACTATGGCTACACCTTC	CAWILDKNYGYTF
TRBV2	NA	NA	TRBJ1-5	TGTGCCAGCAGTGAGGAGGGCTTATCATTGCCCCAGCATTTT	CASSEEGLSLPQHF
TRBV7-8	TRBD1	NA	TRBJ2-5	TGTGCCAGCACCGATTTCACTGATACAGGGGGAGCAGAGACCCAGTACTTC	CASTDFTDTGGAETQYF
TRBV6-1	NA	few	TRBJ1-2	TGTGCCAGCAGGGACACCTTAACAGGGACCGGCTACACCTTC	CASRDTLTGTGYTF
TRBV7-9	TRBD2	NA	TRBJ2-7	TGTGCCAGCAGTACTAGCGGAACCTCCTACGAGCAGTACTTC	CASSTSGTSYEQYF
TRBV6-1	NA	NA	TRBJ1-6	TGTGCCAGCAGTGTGGAAAGGAGAGGTTCACCCCTCCACTTT	CASSVERRGSPLHF
TRBV5-1	NA	NA	TRBJ2-3	TGCGCCAGCAGCCTGGGGGGAGCCTCCGGCACAGATACGCAGTATTTT	CASSLGGASGTDTQYF
TRBV5-6	NA	NA	TRBJ2-7	TGTGCCAGCAGCTTGCTATATCGCGAGCAGTACTTC	CASSLLYREQYF
TRBV6-4	NA	NA	TRBJ1-1	TGTGCCAGCAGCCTTGACAGGAACACTGAAGCTTTCTTT	CASSLDRNTEAFF
TRBV30	TRBD2	NA	TRBJ2-1	TGTGCCTGGAGGCAGGGAGGGAACTATGAGCAGTTCTTC	CAWRQGGNYEQFF
TRBV16	NA	NA	TRBJ1-1	TGTGCCAGCAGCCTGGACAGGAACACTGAAGCTTTCTTT	CASSLDRNTEAFF
TRBV19	NA	once	TRBJ1-5	TGTGCCAGTAGTATAGATGGACAGTACTATCAGCCCCAGCATTTT	CASSIDGQYYQPQHF
TRBV6-5	TRBD2	NA	TRBJ2-7	TGTGCCAGCAGTTACATTCTAGCGGGAGATTCCTACGAGCAGTACTTC	CASSYILAGDSYEQYF